These 23 T cell receptor beta chains originate from one sample sequenced in a study of T cell repertoires in cytomegalovirus infection. TCRdb reprocessed the reads with MiXCR, giving one entry per CDR3 protein. Seen here are some 800,000 distinct CDR3 sequences, roughly 29% observed once, and the top ten hold under 15%. Their antigens remain unidentified. This specimen was cultured CD8+ T cells from PBMCs, taken from culture after CMV antigen stimulation. The receptors originated from a human donor in good health (CMV status not recorded). Some clones in this sample may be carry-over from other donors' samples.

The table lists this clonotype with a few counts. The chain employs TRBV6-1 and TRBJ2-3, with 13 nucleotides matching TRBD2. With V trimmed by 7 bases and J by 2 bases, 3 bases remained unmatched. The CDR3 totals 15 residues. Germline loops: CDR1 MNHNS, CDR2 SASEGT. The CDR3 DNA reads as TGTGCCAGCACCGGACTAGCGGGGGACACAGATACGCAGTATTTT. Translation: CASTGLAGDTDTQYF.

This clonotype turned up a few times. The V call is TRBV6-2 or TRBV6-3, the J call TRBJ2-7; unclear D gene. Germline CDR1 reads MNHEY; CDR2 reads SVGEGT. The germline V and J ends were trimmed by 2 bases and 0 bases, with 14 bases remaining between them. The CDR3 is 16 amino acids. CDR3 loop: CASSYGLSDISYEQYF. CDR3 DNA: TGTGCCAGCAGTTACGGTCTGTCTGACATCTCCTACGAGCAGTACTTC.

This chain connects TRBV7-4 to TRBJ2-1; 8 nucleotides agree with TRBD1. The germline gives CDR1 SGHVT, CDR2 SQSDAQ. V trimming: 4 bases; J trimming: 6 bases; junction bases outside the gene matches: 8. CDR3 size: 15 residues. CDR3 protein: CASSSHTDRVNEQFF. CDR3 nucleotides: TGTGCCAGCAGCTCCCATACGGACAGGGTCAATGAGCAGTTCTTC.

This clonotype has more than one count but fewer than ten. V is TRBV27 and J is TRBJ2-5; 9 bases line up with TRBD1. This CDR3 is built from 15 residues. Per germline, CDR1 MNHEY and CDR2 SMNVEV (reference sequence). V trimming: 5 bases; J trimming: 4 bases; junction bases outside the gene matches: 8. This chain's CDR3 is CASSVRDRVGETQYF. The CDR3 region has the DNA TGTGCCAGCAGTGTCCGGGACAGGGTGGGAGAGACCCAGTACTTC.

This clonotype was counted only a few times. The chain couples TRBV19 to TRBJ2-1; 8 bases are shared with TRBD2. The germline CDR1 and CDR2 sequences are LNHDA and SQIVND (reference sequence). V was pared by 0 bases and J by 3 bases, with 4 bases of the junction left unmatched. This CDR3 spans 16 amino acids. For the CDR3, the DNA is TGTGCCAGTAGTATAGATCGGGGGGGCCTCTACAATGAGCAGTTCTTC. Translation gives CASSIDRGGLYNEQFF.

The genes are TRBV7-9 and TRBJ2-1; either TRBD1 or TRBD2 may supply D (6 bases each). CDR1 and CDR2 from the germline V gene are SEHNR and FQNEAQ (reference sequence). This CDR3 is 15 amino acids long. V lost 6 bases and J 3 bases, leaving 15 bases between the germline ends. The CDR3 DNA sequence: TGTGCCAGCAGAGCTGACGGGGGCCTCTACAATGAGCAGTTCTTC. Its protein is CASRADGGLYNEQFF.

This clonotype showed up just a few times. J is TRBJ2-1 and V is TRBV4-1; D gene uncertain. The germline V and J ends were trimmed by 0 bases and 2 bases, with 11 bases remaining between them. Germline loops: CDR1 MGHRA, CDR2 YSYEKL. The length of the CDR3 is 16 residues. The CDR3 is CASSQDLQAPYNEQFF. In DNA, the CDR3 is TGCGCCAGCAGCCAAGATCTCCAAGCCCCCTACAATGAGCAGTTCTTC.

This clonotype was counted a few times. The chain has TRBV6-5 and TRBJ2-7; 10 bases map to TRBD1. J was trimmed by 7 bases and V by 2 bases; bases with no gene match: 5. Germline CDR1 MNHEY, CDR2 SVGAGI. The CDR3 sequence is 14 residues long. The CDR3 spells CASSYGTGAGEQYV. CDR3 coding DNA: TGTGCCAGCAGTTACGGGACAGGGGCGGGAGAGCAGTACGTC.

The V call is TRBV28, the J call TRBJ1-6; D might be TRBD1 (6 bases). Deletions cut 5 bases from V and 3 bases from J, with 17 bases between. The CDR3 has 17 amino acids. The germline V gene has CDR1 MDHEN and CDR2 SYDVKM. The CDR3 is CASSPRGTSIYNSPLHF. CDR3 coding DNA: TGTGCCAGCAGTCCACGGGGGACATCCATCTATAATTCACCCCTCCACTTT.

The chain links TRBV28 to TRBJ2-7; 12 nucleotides align to TRBD1. Trimming took 6 bases from V and 4 from J; bases not matched to a gene: 7. The CDR3 is made up of 15 amino acids. Per germline, CDR1 MDHEN and CDR2 SYDVKM. This CDR3 reads CASSQPGQGAYEQYF. The DNA of the CDR3 is TGTGCCAGCAGCCAACCGGGACAGGGGGCGTACGAGCAGTACTTC.

The genes are TRBV9 and TRBJ1-6; D remains unclear. Germline V CDR1 and CDR2: SGDLS, YYNGEE. V lost 2 bases to trimming and J lost 8 bases, with 8 bases between them. The CDR3 has 13 residues. The CDR3 nucleotides read TGTGCCAGCAGCGTGGGCGGAGATTCACCCCTCCACTTT. It is translated as CASSVGGDSPLHF.

This clonotype was recorded at least ten times. The chain recombines TRBV12-3 or TRBV12-4 with TRBJ2-2; 11 bases line up with TRBD1. The CDR3 is 16 amino acids. Trimming removed 5 bases from V and 5 bases from J; junction bases left unmatched: 7. Here the CDR3 DNA reads TGTGCCAGCAGTCCCGGGGGACAGGGGGTGACCGGGGAGCTGTTTTTT. Translating gives CASSPGGQGVTGELFF.

A few counts support this clonotype. The chain recombines TRBV7-9 with TRBJ1-2; D perhaps matches TRBD1 (5 bases). Germline V lookup: CDR1 SEHNR, CDR2 FQNEAQ (reference sequence). The CDR3 loop spans 16 amino acids. Between the trimmed V and J ends, which lost 3 bases and 0 bases, there was a span of 14 bases. CDR3 residues: CASSFQGARANYGYTF. In DNA, the CDR3 is TGTGCCAGCAGCTTTCAAGGGGCGCGGGCTAACTATGGCTACACCTTC.

Ten or more counts support this clonotype. V is TRBV7-9 and J is TRBJ1-1; D uncertain. The CDR3 runs 11 residues. V lost 4 bases and J lost 4, with 4 bases in between. Germline assignment: CDR1 SEHNR and CDR2 FQNEAQ (reference sequence). CDR3 bases: TGTGCCAGCAGCTCAGCCACTGAAGCTTTCTTT. Residues: CASSSATEAFF.

The gene calls are TRBV29-1 and TRBJ1-1; no reliable D call. The CDR3 covers 12 residues. V was clipped by 6 bases and J by 1 base, with 9 bases between them. Germline V gene data show CDR1 as SQVTM and CDR2 as ANQGSEA. CDR3 DNA sequence: TGCAGCGTCTCCAACTCGAACACTGAAGCTTTCTTT. Residues: CSVSNSNTEAFF. Using reference TRBV29-1 and TRBJ1-1 for the parts outside the CDR3, the full variable domain is SAVISQKPSRDICQRGTSLTIQCQVDSQVTMMFWYRQQPGQSLTLIATANQGSEATYESGFVIDKFPISRPNLTFSTLTVSNMSPEDSSIYLCSVSNSNTEAFFGQGTRLTVV.

In this sample, this clonotype turned up a few times. V usage is TRBV12-3 or TRBV12-4 and J usage is TRBJ2-7; 11 bases line up with TRBD1. Unmatched junction bases numbered 11, after V lost 5 bases and J lost 5 bases. This CDR3 is built from 16 residues. CDR3 DNA sequence: TGTGCCAGCAGTCGGTCCGGGACAGGGGGAAGTCACGAGCAGTACTTC. Its translation is CASSRSGTGGSHEQYF.

This clonotype has only a few counts. V is TRBV6-2 or TRBV6-3 and J is TRBJ1-1; 7 positions agree with TRBD1. This CDR3 has 14 residues. Germline V gives CDR1 MNHEY, CDR2 SVGEGT. J was trimmed by 6 bases and V by 7 bases; bases with no gene match: 11. The CDR3 spells CASKSGTVFSEAFF. DNA for the CDR3: TGTGCCAGCAAGTCCGGGACAGTTTTCTCTGAAGCTTTCTTT.

This clonotype was counted many times. The chain is built from TRBV7-2 and TRBJ2-3, with D possibly matching TRBD1 (6 bases). This CDR3 has 17 residues. The V and J ends lost 6 bases and 1 base respectively, with 20 bases between them. Looked up from germline, CDR1 is SGHTA and CDR2 is FQGNSA. DNA of the CDR3: TGTGCCAGCAGGCGTTCAGGGGCCCGGGGAGGCACAGATACGCAGTATTTT. This gives the protein CASRRSGARGGTDTQYF. The variable domain in full, completed from reference TRBV7-2 and TRBJ2-3, reads GAGVSQSPSNKVTEKGKDVELRCDPISGHTALYWYRQSLGQGLEFLIYFQGNSAPDKSGLPSDRFSAERTGGSVSTLTIQRTQQEDSAVYLCASRRSGARGGTDTQYFGPGTRLTVL.

The rearrangement uses TRBV28 and TRBJ2-4; unclear D gene. The CDR3 is 14 residues long. Trimming took off 6 bases at V and 2 bases at J, with 11 bases between the two ends. CDR1 is MDHEN, CDR2 SYDVKM, per germline. CDR3 in DNA: TGTGCCAGCAGCCTTATAAGAACCAAAAACATTCAGTACTTC. Translation gives CASSLIRTKNIQYF.

V gene TRBV5-1 combines with J gene TRBJ1-1; D perhaps matches TRBD1 (6 bases). CDR1 is SGHRS, CDR2 YFSETQ, per germline. This CDR3 comprises 15 residues. V was clipped by 3 bases and J by 2 bases, with 14 bases between them. The CDR3 coding sequence is TGCGCCAGCAGCTCACCGGGGACATCCAACACTGAAGCTTTCTTT. Translated, it gives CASSSPGTSNTEAFF.

This clonotype has just a few counts. J is TRBJ2-1 and V is TRBV6-2 or TRBV6-3; D is tentatively TRBD1 or TRBD2 (6 bases each). The CDR3 runs to 17 residues. V was pared by 5 bases and J by 0 bases, with 17 bases between. Per germline, CDR1 MNHEY and CDR2 SVGEGT. CDR3 nucleotides: TGTGCCAGCAGTGGGGGGCTCGCGGGCTACTCCTACAATGAGCAGTTCTTC. Amino acids: CASSGGLAGYSYNEQFF.

This clonotype was observed a handful of times. This rearrangement joins TRBV19 to TRBJ2-1, with D possibly being TRBD1 (6 bases). Looked up from germline, CDR1 is LNHDA and CDR2 is SQIVND (reference sequence). The CDR3 loop spans 14 amino acids. V lost 2 bases to trimming and J lost 9 bases, with 14 bases between them. CDR3 in amino acids: CASSITGWSVEQFF. The DNA of the CDR3 is TGTGCCAGTAGTATAACAGGGTGGTCAGTTGAGCAGTTCTTC. The variable domain in full, with the rest retrieved from reference TRBV19 and TRBJ2-1, is DGGITQSPKYLFRKEGQNVTLSCEQNLNHDAMYWYRQDPGQGLRLIYYSQIVNDFQKGDIAEGYSVSREKKESFPLTVTSAQKNPTAFYLCASSITGWSVEQFFGPGTRLTVL.

The chain employs TRBV18 and TRBJ2-2, with D unresolved. From germline, CDR1 is KGHSH and CDR2 LQKENI. Deletions cut 1 base from V and 0 bases from J, with 12 bases between. The CDR3 has 17 residues. The DNA for the CDR3 is TGTGCCAGCTCACCACTGTCGGCCGTACCGAACACCGGGGAGCTGTTTTTT. Its protein is CASSPLSAVPNTGELFF. The variable domain in full, completed from reference TRBV18 and TRBJ2-2, reads NAGVMQNPRHLVRRRGQEARLRCSPMKGHSHVYWYRQLPEEGLKFMVYLQKENIIDESGMPKERFSAEFPKEGPSILRIQQVVRGDSAAYFCASSPLSAVPNTGELFFGEGSRLTVL.